Following are 12 T cell receptor beta chains from one sample sequenced in a study of post-analysis software for immune sequencing data. Overall study results and limits: In patients, five or six TRBV segments were more frequent than in controls, with TRBV5-6, TRBV5-1 and TRBV20-1 among them.

The antigens for these receptors are not known. Each TCR beta cDNA library carried unique molecular identifiers. TCRdb reanalysed the PCR reads using MiXCR and keeps one entry per CDR3 protein. The profile shows about 200,000 distinct CDR3 sequences, roughly 28% of them singletons. The material sequenced was blood. These receptors were collected from a girl aged 2-17 years with multiple sclerosis.

This clonotype came up many times. The rearrangement uses TRBV20-1 and TRBJ2-3; 11 bases are a match to TRBD2. Germline assignment: CDR1 DFQATT and CDR2 SNEGSKA (reference sequence). This CDR3 region has 14 residues. J was trimmed by 2 bases and V by 5 bases; bases with no gene match: 3. CDR3 protein: CSARLAGNTDTQYF. Here the CDR3 DNA reads TGCAGTGCTCGACTAGCGGGGAACACAGATACGCAGTATTTT.

On this clonotype: This may be a read error: a much more frequent sequence differs by one nucleotide. The chain recombines TRBV21-1 with TRBJ2-1; the D call in the table, TRBD1, was not verified against the DNA. TRBV21-1 is noted as a pseudogene. This CDR3 has 13 residues. CDR3 in amino acids: CASSSGRGDEQFF. The DNA of the CDR3 is TGTGCCAGCAGCAGCGGCAGGGGGGATGAGCAGTTCTTC.

This clonotype has at least ten counts. The V call is TRBV20-1, the J call TRBJ1-2; D may be TRBD1 (6 bases). Germline V gene lookup returns CDR1 DFQATT and CDR2 SNEGSKA (reference sequence). Trimming removed 3 bases from V and 4 bases from J, with 9 bases in between. The CDR3 is 12 residues long. CDR3 sequence: CSASPTGYGYTF. CDR3 DNA: TGCAGTGCTAGTCCGACAGGCTATGGCTACACCTTC.

This clonotype was counted between two and nine times. The chain joins TRBV4-1 to TRBJ1-4; TRBD1 matches 9 bases. The CDR3 is made up of 17 amino acids. Germline trimming cut 0 bases from V and 4 bases from J; bases unmatched to any gene: 6. Germline CDR1 is MGHRA and CDR2 is YSYEKL. The chain's CDR3 is CASSQEQGAAFNEKLFF. CDR3 nucleotides: TGCGCCAGCAGCCAAGAACAGGGGGCGGCCTTTAATGAAAAACTGTTTTTT.

Only a few counts were recorded for this clonotype. The rearrangement links TRBV4-2 to TRBJ2-3, with 15 bases lining up with TRBD2. Trimming cost V 4 bases and J 0 bases; bases outside gene matches: 5. This CDR3 is built from 18 residues. Germline V gene lookup returns CDR1 LGHNA and CDR2 YNFKEQ. This CDR3 reads CASSLRTSGGASTDTQYF. CDR3 bases: TGTGCCAGCAGCCTTCGGACTAGCGGGGGGGCGAGCACAGATACGCAGTATTTT.

Concerning this clonotype: Being one base from a much bigger clone, this may be a read error. This rearrangement joins TRBV6-1 to TRBJ2-1; 11 bases align to TRBD2. J was trimmed by 6 bases and V by 10 bases; bases with no gene match: 8. From germline, CDR1 is MNHNS and CDR2 SASEGT. This CDR3 is 14 amino acids long. The chain's CDR3 is CATSGLAACNEQFF. DNA for the CDR3: TGTGCCACATCGGGACTAGCGGCATGCAATGAGCAGTTCTTC.

This clonotype was observed a few times. The chain employs TRBV5-1 and TRBJ2-5, with D uncertain. The CDR3 spans 13 residues. Germline lookup yields CDR1 SGHRS and CDR2 YFSETQ. Trimming shortened V by 1 base and J by 1 base, and 5 bases separated the two germline ends. As DNA, the CDR3 is TGCGCCAGCAGCTTGTACAGCCAAGAGACCCAGTACTTC. Protein: CASSLYSQETQYF.

Notes on this clonotype: A clone one base away is much larger, so this may be a read error. The rearrangement uses TRBV5-1 and TRBJ2-7; unclear D gene. Germline CDR1 is SGHRS and CDR2 is YFSETQ. This CDR3 is built from 14 residues. V was trimmed by 4 bases and J by 3 bases, leaving 14 bases between them. The DNA for the CDR3 is TGCGCCAGCAGCGGTGGGGATGCCCGCTACGAGCAGTACTTC. Protein: CASSGGDARYEQYF.

The chain has TRBV20-1 and TRBJ2-7; perhaps TRBD2 as D (6 bases). The tail of the sequence fits TRBJ2-5 better, so the J call may be wrong. CDR3 length: 13 residues. Germline lookup yields CDR1 DFQATT and CDR2 SNEGSKA (reference sequence). CDR3 loop: CSAGLGAGETQYF. The CDR3 nucleotides read TGCAGTGCTGGACTCGGGGCGGGGGAGACCCAGTACTTC.

As for this clonotype: This may stem from a read error, because a much larger clone lies one nucleotide away. The chain is built from TRBV7-2 and TRBJ2-1; either TRBD1 or TRBD2 may fit D (6 bases each). Germline CDR1 reads SGHTA; CDR2 reads FQGNSA. The CDR3 length is 14 residues. The CDR3 sequence: CASSQRGGNNGQFF. The CDR3, as DNA: TGTGCCAGCAGTCAGCGAGGGGGGAACAATGGGCAGTTCTTC.

The rearrangement joins TRBV4-1 to TRBJ1-6; no definite D call. Trimming stripped 0 bases from V and 10 bases from J, with 19 bases between. The CDR3 totals 17 residues. Germline V CDR1 and CDR2: MGHRA, YSYEKL. CDR3: CASSQDRVVVSGSPLHF. CDR3 DNA: TGCGCCAGCAGCCAAGATCGGGTGGTCGTTTCGGGGTCACCCCTCCACTTT.

This clonotype was seen at least ten times. J is TRBJ2-7 and V is TRBV29-1; D perhaps matches TRBD1 (5 bases). The CDR3 loop spans 13 amino acids. Germline CDR1 is SQVTM and CDR2 is ANQGSEA. V was shortened by 4 bases and J by 7 bases, with 17 bases between the two germline ends. CDR3 protein: CSVVGQPGVEQYF. The CDR3 DNA sequence: TGCAGCGTTGTGGGGCAGCCCGGCGTGGAGCAGTACTTC.